These T cell receptor beta chains were read from a single sample in a study of blood T cell repertoires in COVID-19. Profiling relied on immunoSEQ multiplex PCR, and the TCRdb table lists in-frame clones only, not all of them. The sample consists of under 200,000 clones, 87% of them appearing once. The sample taken for sequencing was peripheral blood. These receptors came from a man aged 60 to 75 with active or convalescent COVID-19. CDR3s include the opening cysteine and the closing phenylalanine or tryptophan. D genes are given only for firm matches. Part of the rows lack a size; the others show once, few, many or a class for expanded clones.

13,TRBD1,.,TRBV29-1,TRBJ1-3,TGCAGCGTCGGACAGGGAGTTGGAAACACCATATATTTT,CSVGQGVGNTIYF
16,.,.,TRBV27,TRBJ1-1,TGTGCCAGCCGCACATACAGGGAAGGTGAGGACACTGAAGCTTTCTTT,CASRTYREGEDTEAFF
14,.,.,TRBV4-1,TRBJ1-5,TGCGCCAGCAGCCAAGGGTACGGGAATCAGCCCCAGCATTTT,CASSQGYGNQPQHF
11,.,.,TRBV5-1,TRBJ2-3,TGCGCCAGCAGCCAAACAGATACGCAGTATTTT,CASSQTDTQYF
15,TRBD2,.,TRBV2,TRBJ2-1,TGTGCCACCTCTCGCGGGGGGCTCGATGGGTATGAGCAGTTCTTC,CATSRGGLDGYEQFF
14,.,.,TRBV6-5,TRBJ2-7,TGTGCCAGCAGTCCGGAGTTACAGGGTTACGAGCAGTACTTC,CASSPELQGYEQYF
15,.,.,TRBV7-2,TRBJ2-1,TGTGCCAGCAGCTTAGGGACAGCTGGCTACAATGAGCAGTTCTTC,CASSLGTAGYNEQFF
12,.,.,TRBV7-9,TRBJ1-1,TGTGCCAGCAGCTTCGGACAGACTGAAGCTTTCTTT,CASSFGQTEAFF
14,.,.,TRBV11-3,TRBJ2-1,TGTGCCAGCAGCTTAGCGGGGAGCTACAATGAGCAGTTCTTC,CASSLAGSYNEQFF
15,.,.,TRBV7-2,TRBJ2-1,TGTGCCAGCAGCTCCGAGGCAGGGTATCTAAATGAGCAGTTCTTC,CASSSEAGYLNEQFF
12,.,.,TRBV27,TRBJ1-1,TGTGCCAGCAGTTCAATGAACACTGAAGCTTTCTTT,CASSSMNTEAFF
13,TRBD1,.,TRBV3-1/TRBV3-2,TRBJ1-2,TGTGCCAGCAGCCAAGCCGGGACAGGTGGCTACACCTTC,CASSQAGTGGYTF
13,.,.,TRBV5-1,TRBJ2-1,TGCGCCAGCAGCTCTGGGGACTTTCTTGAGCAGTTCTTC,CASSSGDFLEQFF
15,.,.,TRBV10-2,TRBJ1-3,TGCGCCAGCAGTGAGCGGAGGGTCTCTGGAAACACCATATATTTT,CASSERRVSGNTIYF
12,.,.,TRBV29-1,TRBJ2-7,TGCAGCGGTCTCAGGGTAGGTCACGAGCAGTACTTC,CSGLRVGHEQYF
16,.,.,TRBV14,TRBJ1-1,TGTGCCAGCCGTTTAACAGGGACGGGCCTAAACACTGAAGCTTTCTTT,CASRLTGTGLNTEAFF
13,.,.,TRBV6-5,TRBJ1-2,TGTGCCAGCAGTTTTACAGCTAACTATGGCTACACCTTC,CASSFTANYGYTF
16,TRBD2,.,TRBV24-1,TRBJ2-3,TGTGCCACCAGTGACGAGCGGGGGCCGAGCACAGATACGCAGTATTTT,CATSDERGPSTDTQYF
14,.,.,TRBV11-2,TRBJ2-5,TGTGCCAGCAGCTTGTCCGGGGGGCGGGAGACCCAGTACTTC,CASSLSGGRETQYF
15,TRBD1,.,TRBV4-2,TRBJ1-4,TGTGCCAGCAGCCAAGATGGACAGGCTAATGAAAAACTGTTTTTT,CASSQDGQANEKLFF
16,TRBD1,.,TRBV5-1,TRBJ1-1,TGCGCCAGCAGCTTACCTCAGACAGGGATGAACACTGAAGCTTTCTTT,CASSLPQTGMNTEAFF
19,.,once,TRBV6-2/TRBV6-3,TRBJ1-3,TGTGCCAGCAGCCCTCCCGACCCGGGACAACTTCACTCTGGAAACACCATATATTTT,CASSPPDPGQLHSGNTIYF
16,TRBD1,.,TRBV29-1,TRBJ1-2,TGCAGCGTTGAAGAATTGACAGGGAAGTGGGACTATGGCTACACCTTC,CSVEELTGKWDYGYTF
15,.,.,TRBV5-6,TRBJ1-3,TGTGCCAGCAGCTTGGCCGGGGGGTCTGGAAACACCATATATTTT,CASSLAGGSGNTIYF
15,.,.,TRBV6-6,TRBJ1-6,TGTGCCAGCAGCCCCTTGACAGCTCGAGACTCACCCCTCCACTTT,CASSPLTARDSPLHF
16,TRBD1,.,TRBV18,TRBJ2-7,TGTGCCAGCTCACCCCCGGGACAGGGGAACGTCTACGAGCAGTACTTC,CASSPPGQGNVYEQYF
14,TRBD1,.,TRBV27,TRBJ1-1,TGTGCCAGCAGAAAGACAGGGTGGGACACTGAAGCTTTCTTT,CASRKTGWDTEAFF
15,.,.,TRBV5-8,TRBJ1-1,TGTGCCAGCAGCAGAACAGGGCGCGTGAACACTGAAGCTTTCTTT,CASSRTGRVNTEAFF
14,.,once,TRBV2,TRBJ2-3,TGTGCCAGCAGTGCCCTATTCCCCACAGATACGCAGTATTTT,CASSALFPTDTQYF
15,TRBD1,few,TRBV5-1,TRBJ2-7,TGCGCCAGCAGCACCGGGACAGGGGGCATGTACGAGCAGTACTTC,CASSTGTGGMYEQYF
12,TRBD1,once,TRBV12-3/TRBV12-4,TRBJ1-2,TGTGCCAGCAGTTCGACAGGGCCTGGCTACACCTTC,CASSSTGPGYTF
14,TRBD1,once,TRBV30,TRBJ1-2,TGTGCCTGGAGTGAAGGACAGGGGTCCTATGGCTACACCTTC,CAWSEGQGSYGYTF
17,TRBD1,.,TRBV19,TRBJ1-4,TGTGCCAGTAGTATATTACAGGGGGGGGCGTCTCTTGGAAAACTGTTTTTT,CASSILQGGASLGKLFF
11,.,.,TRBV20-1,TRBJ2-4,TGCAGTGCTAGAGAGGGGAGTATTCAGTACTTC,CSAREGSIQYF
13,TRBD2,.,TRBV10-2,TRBJ2-2,TGCGCGTCGGGGCGGGGGTGGACCGGGGAGCTGTTTTTT,CASGRGWTGELFF
14,.,.,TRBV10-3,TRBJ2-7,TGTGCCATCAGTGGACGGTACGGGAGTGCCGAGCAGTACTTC,CAISGRYGSAEQYF
13,.,.,TRBV2,TRBJ1-1,TGTGCCAGCAGTCAAGACAGGAACACTGAAGCTTTCTTT,CASSQDRNTEAFF
13,TRBD2,few,TRBV2,TRBJ2-7,TGTGCCAGCAGTGAAGCCGGGACTAGCGGGGGATACTTC,CASSEAGTSGGYF